What follows describes a single T cell receptor (beta chain). Its antigen is currently unknown. An Oncomine TCR Beta short-read assay was used to sequence the DNA from cultured CD4+ T cells. One entry per CDR3 protein results from TCRdb running MiXCR on the PCR reads. The data contain around 19,000 distinct CDR3 sequences, around 63% of them singletons. This entry belongs to a study of vaccination and CD4 T cells after COVID-19. The treatment is: approximately 10-day PBMC culture with coronavirus spike peptide pools or control peptides (ViraFEST assay). The cultures had half their medium swapped for fresh IL-2 medium on days 3 and 7. This CDR3 has 12 residues. Germline assignment: CDR1 DFQATT and CDR2 SNEGSKA (reference sequence). The germline V and J ends were trimmed by 6 bases and 1 base, with 9 bases remaining between them.

The chain carries TRBV20-1 and TRBJ1-1, with D possibly TRBD1 on 6 matching bases. The TCR sequence derives from a human donor who had recovered from COVID-19. The specimen was CD4+ T cells from blood, cultured in vitro. The CDR3 reads CSAVQGNTEAFF. The CDR3, as DNA: TGCAGTGCAGTACAGGGGAACACTGAAGCTTTCTTT.